The 2 T cell receptor beta chains below all came from one sample that was sequenced in a study of beta chain features in type 1 diabetes. Of the isolated RNA, all was reverse transcribed, and so the sequenced material was expressed TCRB transcripts. Profiled with immunoSEQ multiplex PCR; TCRdb holds only in-frame clones, not every one. The sample lists around 430,000 clones, about 30% seen once, with around 0.065% in the top ten. Material: naive CD4+ T cells from blood. These receptors all stem from a young man in good health.

The CDR3 coding sequence is TGTGCCAGCAGCCAGGTGGTCGGGGATACGCAGTATTTT. Translating it yields CASSQVVGDTQYF. The chain employs TRBV14 and TRBJ2-3; unclear D gene. The CDR3 is 13 residues long. The germline V gene encodes CDR1 SGHDN and CDR2 FVKESK. Trimming cost V 3 bases and J 6 bases, with 10 bases left between them.

This rearrangement joins TRBV5-1 to TRBJ2-3; possible D gene TRBD2, 5 bases. Germline CDR1 SGHRS, CDR2 YFSETQ. The CDR3 loop spans 15 amino acids. Trimming took off 0 bases at V and 6 bases at J, with 14 bases between the two ends. The CDR3: CASSLDAAEHDTQYF. The CDR3 nucleotides read TGCGCCAGCAGCTTGGATGCAGCGGAGCACGATACGCAGTATTTT.